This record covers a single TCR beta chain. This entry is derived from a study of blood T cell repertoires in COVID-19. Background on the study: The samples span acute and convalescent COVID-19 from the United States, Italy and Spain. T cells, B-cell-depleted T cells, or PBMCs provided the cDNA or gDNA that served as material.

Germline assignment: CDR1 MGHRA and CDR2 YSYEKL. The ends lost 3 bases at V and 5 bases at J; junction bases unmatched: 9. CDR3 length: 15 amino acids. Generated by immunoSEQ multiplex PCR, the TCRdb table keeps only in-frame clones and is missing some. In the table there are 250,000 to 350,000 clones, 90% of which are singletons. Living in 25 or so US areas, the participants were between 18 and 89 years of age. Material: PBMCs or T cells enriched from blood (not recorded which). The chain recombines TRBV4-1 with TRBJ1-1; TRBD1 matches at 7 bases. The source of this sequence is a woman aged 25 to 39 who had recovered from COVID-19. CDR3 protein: CASSQEEGAGTEAFF. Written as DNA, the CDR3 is TGCGCCAGCAGCCAGGAGGAGGGGGCGGGAACTGAAGCTTTCTTT.